The 11 T cell receptor beta chains below come from one sample, sequenced in a study of T cell responses to AZD1222 COVID-19 vaccine. Data came from immunoSEQ multiplex PCR; TCRdb stores just in-frame clones and leaves some out. The table shows roughly 67,000 clones, with roughly nine tenths occurring only once. This material consisted of peripheral blood, taken 28 days after the second AZD1222 dose. Every receptor here comes from an adult who received the AZD1222 COVID-19 vaccine.

V gene TRBV24-1 combines with J gene TRBJ2-3; TRBD2 agrees at 7 bases. The junction had 9 bases not matched to a gene; V was cut back by 9 bases and J by 1 base. CDR1 and CDR2 (germline): KGHDR, SFDVKD. This CDR3 comprises 15 residues. This CDR3 is CATPGRPQGTDTQYF. CDR3 coding DNA: TGTGCCACCCCCGGGAGGCCGCAGGGCACAGATACGCAGTATTTT.

V is TRBV28 and J is TRBJ1-2; TRBD1 is a possible D gene (5 bases). CDR1 is MDHEN and CDR2 is SYDVKM in the germline V gene. This CDR3 is built from 14 residues. V lost 4 bases and J lost 1, with 10 bases in between. DNA of the CDR3: TGTGCCAGCAGTTCAGGGATGGATAACTATGGCTACACCTTC. The encoded protein is CASSSGMDNYGYTF.

The rearrangement links TRBV10-3 to TRBJ2-2; the match to TRBD2 covers 7 bases. CDR1 is ENHRY and CDR2 is SYGVKD in the germline V gene. This CDR3 is 14 amino acids long. With 3 bases clipped from V and 3 bases from J, the junction kept 1 base outside the gene matches. The CDR3 loop is CAISDLADTGELFF. CDR3 DNA: TGTGCCATCAGTGACCTAGCGGACACCGGGGAGCTGTTTTTT.

The rearrangement uses TRBV19 and TRBJ2-2; 8 nucleotides match TRBD1. The CDR3 runs 15 residues. The ends lost 6 bases at V and 1 base at J; junction bases unmatched: 4. The germline gives CDR1 LNHDA, CDR2 SQIVND (reference sequence). The CDR3 DNA sequence: TGTGCCAGTAGGAGTGACAGGGGGAACACCGGGGAGCTGTTTTTT. Encoded protein: CASRSDRGNTGELFF.

The rearrangement links TRBV27 to TRBJ2-1; D is possibly TRBD1 (6 bases). Germline CDR1 MNHEY, CDR2 SMNVEV (reference sequence). Trimming stripped 5 bases from V and 2 bases from J, with 13 bases between. The CDR3 covers 15 residues. CDR3 in amino acids: CASSPRGWPYNEQFF. The CDR3 DNA follows: TGTGCCAGCAGTCCGAGGGGGTGGCCCTACAATGAGCAGTTCTTC.

The genes are TRBV7-2 and TRBJ1-3; D may be TRBD1 (6 bases). The germline gives CDR1 SGHTA, CDR2 FQGNSA. This CDR3 is 15 amino acids long. The V gene lost 5 bases and the J gene lost 4 bases, with 15 bases spanning the gap. CDR3 sequence (DNA): TGTGCCAGCAGCCCAAACGGGGGCGCCGGAAACACCATATATTTT. This codes for CASSPNGGAGNTIYF.

The chain combines TRBV7-9 with TRBJ1-2; maybe TRBD1 (6 bases). Germline V gene lookup returns CDR1 SEHNR and CDR2 FQNEAQ (reference sequence). This CDR3 has 15 amino acids. Trimming shortened V by 5 bases and J by 9 bases, and 22 bases separated the two germline ends. CDR3 amino acids: CASSPNIPTGLSYTF. In nucleotides, the CDR3 is TGTGCCAGCAGCCCCAATATACCAACAGGGTTGAGCTACACCTTC.

The chain links TRBV4-1 to TRBJ1-2, with 9 bases fitting TRBD1. The germline V gene encodes CDR1 MGHRA and CDR2 YSYEKL. The V and J ends lost 0 bases and 13 bases, in that order; junction bases with no gene match: 9. The CDR3 is 14 amino acids. The CDR3 DNA follows: TGCGCCAGCAGCCAAGAAGGGACAGGGCTAGTCGTCACCTTC. Residues: CASSQEGTGLVVTF.

The V gene is TRBV7-3, the J gene TRBJ2-7, with D possibly TRBD2 on 6 matching bases. From germline, CDR1 is SGHTA and CDR2 FQGTGA. V shed 2 bases and J shed 3 bases, with 8 bases lying between them. CDR3 length equals 13 residues. CDR3 bases: TGTGCCAGCAGCTTAGGGACTTACTACGAGCAGTACTTC. This translates into CASSLGTYYEQYF.

The chain is built from TRBV5-5 and TRBJ2-5; weak D call: TRBD2 (6 bases). The V end was cut by 0 bases, the J end by 2 bases, with 11 bases between. CDR3 size: 15 residues. Germline CDR1 and CDR2: SGHKS and YYEKEE (reference sequence). The CDR3 sequence is CASSLARGGQETQYF. Written as DNA, the CDR3 is TGTGCCAGCAGCTTGGCGCGTGGGGGGCAAGAGACCCAGTACTTC.

This chain uses TRBV5-5 with TRBJ2-7; D is possibly TRBD1 (6 bases). V was trimmed by 4 bases and J by 5 bases, leaving 22 bases between them. The CDR3 loop spans 16 amino acids. The germline CDR1 and CDR2 sequences are SGHKS and YYEKEE (reference sequence). The CDR3 region is CASSTFGRGRGNEQYF. The DNA of the CDR3 is TGTGCCAGCAGCACCTTCGGCAGGGGACGTGGTAACGAGCAGTACTTC. The full variable domain, with the rest looked up from reference TRBV5-5 and TRBJ2-7, is DAGVTQSPTHLIKTRGQQVTLRCSPISGHKSVSWYQQVLGQGPQFIFQYYEKEERGRGNFPDRFSARQFPNYSSELNVNALLLGDSALYLCASSTFGRGRGNEQYFGPGTRLTVT.